The text below deals with one T cell receptor (beta chain). TCRbeta CDR3 was sequenced at survey depth with template counts. Data came from immunoSEQ multiplex PCR; TCRdb stores just in-frame clones and leaves some out. The data contain roughly 3,700 clones, about 61% of them singletons. This sample is drawn from a study of tissue T cells after allogeneic stem cell transplantation. This specimen was tissue from the ileum, taken at autopsy. The clonotype was recovered from a male donor at least 60 years old with lung cancer.

This chain's CDR3 is CASSSGTGGADPLHF. CDR3 nucleotide sequence: TGTGCCAGCAGCTCCGGGACAGGGGGCGCAGATCCCCTCCACTTT. The chain links TRBV7-9 to TRBJ1-6; 12 bases fit TRBD1. Germline V gene data show CDR1 as SEHNR and CDR2 as FQNEAQ (reference sequence). The trim removed 4 bases at V and 13 bases at J, leaving 8 bases unmatched. There are 15 residues in the CDR3. The variable domain in full, with the rest retrieved from reference TRBV7-9 and TRBJ1-6, is DTGVSQNPRHKITKRGQNVTFRCDPISEHNRLYWYRQTLGQGPEFLTYFQNEAQLEKSRLLSDRFSAERPKGSFSTLEIQRTEQGDSAMYLCASSSGTGGADPLHFGNGTRLTVT.